The entry below gives a single T cell receptor (beta chain) sequence along with its context. Its antigen is not identified. The sample is drawn from a study of vaccination and CD4 T cells after COVID-19. As for the study in general: Collection of post-vaccine samples followed dose two by a median roughly 72 days, spanning a range of 14 to 241. The stimulus for the cells was overlapping spike peptides derived from SARS-CoV-2, HCoV-NL63, HCoV-OC43 and HCoV-229E. Controls used CEFX viral epitopes (positive), HIV-1 Nef peptides (negative), or no peptide.

Treatment reported: approximately nine-day PBMC culture with coronavirus spike peptide pools or control peptides (ViraFEST assay). First, ViraFEST expanded antigen-specific T cells with peptide pools, and next it sequenced the TCRs. The Oncomine TCR Beta short-read assay was what sequenced the DNA obtained from cultured CD4+ T cells. TCRdb itself ran the PCR reads through MiXCR, one entry per CDR3 protein. This table holds just under 20,000 distinct CDR3 sequences, around three fifths found once. Trimming took off 4 bases at V and 13 bases at J, with 15 bases between the two ends. Germline values: CDR1 SGHDT, CDR2 YYEEEE. The CDR3 is 13 amino acids.

The sequencing input was CD4+ T cells from blood, cultured in vitro. The chain employs TRBV5-6 and TRBJ1-6, with D unclear. The TCR was taken from a human donor who had recovered from COVID-19. The CDR3, as DNA: TGTGCCAGCAGCCAGGCGGGCAGGCCGCCCCTCCACTTT. Translating it yields CASSQAGRPPLHF.